These 16 T cell receptor beta chains were all obtained from the same sample, sequenced in a study of blood T cell repertoires in COVID-19. The assay was immunoSEQ multiplex PCR, and TCRdb's table has in-frame clones only and misses some. The data show 250,000 or so clones, with about 85% seen just once and roughly 6.7% held by the top ten. Specimen: PBMCs or T cells enriched from blood (not recorded which). These receptors were taken from a woman in her 50s who had been exposed to COVID-19.

This chain uses TRBV5-4 with TRBJ2-2; 11 bases are a match to TRBD1. The CDR3 covers 17 residues. CDR1 and CDR2 (germline): SGHNT, YYREEE (reference sequence). Trimming took 5 bases from V and 5 from J; bases not matched to a gene: 11. The CDR3 loop reads CASSGTGGSRGTGELFF. CDR3 in DNA: TGTGCCAGCAGTGGGACAGGGGGAAGTCGAGGAACCGGGGAGCTGTTTTTT.

This clone was found a few times. The chain recombines TRBV12-5 with TRBJ1-3, with a tentative D call TRBD1 (6 bases). V dropped 5 bases and J dropped 0 bases, with 14 bases sitting between them. Germline CDR1 is LGHNT and CDR2 is FRNRAP. The CDR3 contains 16 residues. CDR3 sequence reads: CASGPRTARSGNTIYF. The DNA for the CDR3 is TGTGCTAGTGGTCCCAGGACAGCCCGCTCTGGAAACACCATATATTTT.

The V call is TRBV18, the J call TRBJ2-7; possible D gene TRBD1, 6 bases. The ends were cut back, 8 bases at V and 0 bases at J, with 14 bases in the middle. CDR1 and CDR2 from the germline V gene are KGHSH and LQKENI. This CDR3 has 14 amino acids. The CDR3 coding sequence is TGTGCCAGCGCAAACACAGGGTCCTCCTACGAGCAGTACTTC. Its translation: CASANTGSSYEQYF.

The chain uses TRBV6-5 and TRBJ1-2; D possibly corresponds to TRBD1 (6 bases). The CDR3 runs to 14 residues. Looked up from germline, CDR1 is MNHEY and CDR2 is SVGAGI. The V gene lost 0 bases and the J gene lost 4 bases, with 9 bases spanning the gap. CDR3 coding DNA: TGTGCCAGCAGTTACTCGGGGGACACCTATGGCTACACCTTC. It encodes CASSYSGDTYGYTF.

The V gene is TRBV4-1, the J gene TRBJ1-1; 9 bases are shared with TRBD1. The CDR3 has 16 residues. Germline V gene lookup returns CDR1 MGHRA and CDR2 YSYEKL. Losses at the gene ends were 3 bases for V and 10 bases for J; bases not matched to a gene: 15. The CDR3 bases are TGCGCCAGCAGCCACAATCCCCGGGACAGGGAGTTTGGAGCTTTCTTT. It specifies CASSHNPRDREFGAFF.

V and J are TRBV5-1 and TRBJ2-1; 12 nucleotides align to TRBD2. This CDR3 contains 14 residues. Germline V gene sequence: CDR1 SGHRS, CDR2 YFSETQ. J lost 5 bases, V lost 10 bases, and 7 bases had no gene match. In DNA form, the CDR3 reads TGCGCCGTAGCTAGCGGGGGGGCCAACAATGAGCAGTTCTTC. This encodes CAVASGGANNEQFF. The complete variable domain, with remaining parts taken from reference TRBV5-1 and TRBJ2-1, reads KAGVTQTPRYLIKTRGQQVTLSCSPISGHRSVSWYQQTPGQGLQFLFEYFSETQRNKGNFPGRFSGRQFSNSRSEMNVSTLELGDSALYLCAVASGGANNEQFFGPGTRLTVL.

The CDR3 DNA reads TGTGCCAGCAGCCAAGTCACAGGAGAGACCCAGTACTTC. Protein: CASSQVTGETQYF. The V and J genes are TRBV14 and TRBJ2-5; perhaps TRBD1 as D (5 bases). Germline V gene sequence: CDR1 SGHDN, CDR2 FVKESK. V was clipped by 1 base and J by 4 bases, with 7 bases between them. This CDR3 contains 13 residues.

This chain links TRBV15 with TRBJ1-1, with D unresolved. Trimming removed 3 bases at V and 2 bases at J, with 7 bases between. The CDR3 contains 13 residues. Germline V lookup: CDR1 LNHNV, CDR2 YYDKDF (reference sequence). CDR3 residues: CATSRRANTEAFF. The DNA for the CDR3 is TGTGCCACCAGCAGGAGGGCTAACACTGAAGCTTTCTTT.

This chain links TRBV7-8 with TRBJ1-5, with D tentatively TRBD1 (6 bases). Germline V gene data show CDR1 as SGHVS and CDR2 as FQNEAQ. The CDR3 is 13 amino acids. V dropped 7 bases and J dropped 7 bases, with 14 bases sitting between them. The CDR3 protein is CASNLGGNQPQHF. The CDR3 nucleotides read TGTGCCAGCAATTTAGGGGGAAACCAGCCCCAGCATTTT.

This clone has just one count. The chain has TRBV5-1 and TRBJ2-5, with 7 bases aligning to TRBD2. The CDR3 loop spans 14 amino acids. The germline V gene has CDR1 SGHRS and CDR2 YFSETQ. J gave up 2 bases and V 6 bases, and 7 bases lay outside the gene matches. CDR3 sequence reads: CASKTGTTQETQYF. The DNA for the CDR3 is TGCGCCAGCAAAACCGGGACTACACAAGAGACCCAGTACTTC.

The rearrangement joins TRBV5-5 to TRBJ1-6; D perhaps matches TRBD1 (6 bases). V was cut by 4 bases and J by 3 bases, with 14 bases left in between. The CDR3 contains 16 residues. Germline V gene lookup returns CDR1 SGHKS and CDR2 YYEKEE (reference sequence). CDR3 nucleotides: TGTGCCAGCAGCCCGGAACAGGGTTACTATAATTCACCCCTCCACTTT. This encodes CASSPEQGYYNSPLHF.

The genes are TRBV4-1 and TRBJ1-1, with TRBD1 identical over 8 bases. V shed 4 bases and J 3 bases; nucleotides not matched to a gene: 4. CDR1 is MGHRA and CDR2 is YSYEKL in the germline V gene. The CDR3 contains 14 residues. CDR3 protein: CASSPRDRYTEAFF. CDR3 coding DNA: TGCGCCAGCAGCCCCCGGGACAGGTACACTGAAGCTTTCTTT.

This clone was counted between two and nine times. This chain uses TRBV24-1 with TRBJ2-1, with 7 bases aligning to TRBD2. This CDR3 has 15 amino acids. The V gene end was trimmed by 4 bases and the J gene end by 2 bases; junction bases not matched to a gene: 4. The V gene's germline CDR1 is KGHDR and CDR2 SFDVKD. In nucleotides, the CDR3 is TGTGCCACCAGTGAGGGGACTACCACCTACAATGAGCAGTTCTTC. It yields the protein CATSEGTTTYNEQFF.

This sequence joins TRBV14 and TRBJ2-1; TRBD2 agrees at 7 bases. V trimming: 9 bases; J trimming: 0 bases; junction bases outside the gene matches: 17. The CDR3 covers 18 residues. Per the germline V gene, CDR1 is SGHDN and CDR2 is FVKESK. CDR3 sequence: CARERGGAQGGSYNEQFF. The CDR3 DNA reads as TGTGCCAGAGAGCGGGGAGGAGCCCAGGGAGGCTCCTACAATGAGCAGTTCTTC.

The J gene is TRBJ1-5, the V gene TRBV7-8; TRBD1 matches 7 bases. This CDR3 spans 14 amino acids. Germline V gene sequence: CDR1 SGHVS, CDR2 FQNEAQ. Unmatched junction bases numbered 8, after V lost 5 bases and J lost 7 bases. The CDR3: CASSPYRGNQPQHF. In DNA, the CDR3 is TGTGCCAGCAGCCCCTACAGGGGAAACCAGCCCCAGCATTTT.

The V gene is TRBV7-8, the J gene TRBJ1-5; maybe TRBD1 (5 bases). CDR1 is SGHVS and CDR2 is FQNEAQ in the germline V gene. With 5 bases removed from V and 9 bases from J, the gap between germline ends came to 14 bases. This CDR3 region has 13 residues. This CDR3 reads CASSNQGFWPQHF. For the CDR3, the DNA is TGTGCCAGCAGCAACCAGGGCTTCTGGCCCCAGCATTTT.